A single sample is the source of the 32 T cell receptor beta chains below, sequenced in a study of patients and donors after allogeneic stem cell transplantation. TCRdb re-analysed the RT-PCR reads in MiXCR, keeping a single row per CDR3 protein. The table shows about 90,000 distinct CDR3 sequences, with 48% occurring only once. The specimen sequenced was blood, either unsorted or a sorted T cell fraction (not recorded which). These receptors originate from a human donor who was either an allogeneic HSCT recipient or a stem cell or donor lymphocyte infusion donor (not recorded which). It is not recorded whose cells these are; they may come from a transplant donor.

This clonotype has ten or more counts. CDR3 in amino acids: CASSQDGVVAFF. The CDR3 nucleotides read TGCGCCAGCAGCCAAGATGGGGTAGTAGCTTTCTTT. This rearrangement joins TRBV4-3 to TRBJ1-1, with no clear D. The germline CDR1 and CDR2 sequences are LGHNA and YSLEER. This CDR3 is built from 12 residues. V dropped 0 bases and J dropped 10 bases, with 9 bases sitting between them.

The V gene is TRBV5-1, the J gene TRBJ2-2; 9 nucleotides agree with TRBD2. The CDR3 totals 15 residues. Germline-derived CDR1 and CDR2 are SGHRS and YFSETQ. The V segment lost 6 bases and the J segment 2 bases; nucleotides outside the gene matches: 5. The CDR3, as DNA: TGCGCCAGCACCCCCCTAGCGGGAAACACCGGGGAGCTGTTTTTT. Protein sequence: CASTPLAGNTGELFF.

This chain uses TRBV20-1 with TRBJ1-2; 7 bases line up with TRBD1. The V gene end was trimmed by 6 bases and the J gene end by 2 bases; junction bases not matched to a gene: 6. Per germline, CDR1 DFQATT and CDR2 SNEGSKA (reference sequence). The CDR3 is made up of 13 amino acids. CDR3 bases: TGCAGTGCCCTTCGACAGGGAAACTATGGCTACACCTTC. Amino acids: CSALRQGNYGYTF.

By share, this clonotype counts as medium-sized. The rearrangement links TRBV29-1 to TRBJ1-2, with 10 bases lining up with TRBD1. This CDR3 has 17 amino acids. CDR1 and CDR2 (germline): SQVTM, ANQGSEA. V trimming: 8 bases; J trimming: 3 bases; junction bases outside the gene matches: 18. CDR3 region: CSPIPYLRTGGDYGYTF. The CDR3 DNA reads TGCAGCCCCATACCCTACCTAAGGACAGGGGGTGACTATGGCTACACCTTC. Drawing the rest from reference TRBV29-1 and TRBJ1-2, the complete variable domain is SAVISQKPSRDICQRGTSLTIQCQVDSQVTMMFWYRQQPGQSLTLIATANQGSEATYESGFVIDKFPISRPNLTFSTLTVSNMSPEDSSIYLCSPIPYLRTGGDYGYTFGSGTRLTVV.

The CDR3, as DNA: TGTGCCAGTTCCAAAGACAAAGCCACAGATACGCAGTATTTT. Translating it yields CASSKDKATDTQYF. The chain employs TRBV12-3 or TRBV12-4 and TRBJ2-3; D not resolved. V was cut by 9 bases and J by 2 bases, with 15 bases left in between. This CDR3 is built from 14 residues.

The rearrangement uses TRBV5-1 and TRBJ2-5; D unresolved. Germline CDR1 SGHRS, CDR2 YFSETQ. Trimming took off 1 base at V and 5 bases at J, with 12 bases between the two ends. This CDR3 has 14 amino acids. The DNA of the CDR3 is TGCGCCAGCAGCTTGCCCCTAATTGGGGAGACCCAGTACTTC. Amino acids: CASSLPLIGETQYF.

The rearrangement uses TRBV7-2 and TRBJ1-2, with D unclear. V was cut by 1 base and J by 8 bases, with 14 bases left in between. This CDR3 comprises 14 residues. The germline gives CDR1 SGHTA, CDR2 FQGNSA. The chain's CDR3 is CASSLEGLLEGYTF. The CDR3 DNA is TGTGCCAGCAGCTTAGAGGGTTTGTTAGAAGGCTACACCTTC.

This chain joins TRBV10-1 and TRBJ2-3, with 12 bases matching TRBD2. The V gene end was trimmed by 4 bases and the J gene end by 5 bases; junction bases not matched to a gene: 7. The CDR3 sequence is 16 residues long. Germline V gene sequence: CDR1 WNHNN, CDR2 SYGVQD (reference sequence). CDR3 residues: CASSGQSGLAGDTQYF. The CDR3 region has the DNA TGCGCCAGCAGTGGACAATCGGGACTAGCGGGAGATACGCAGTATTTT.

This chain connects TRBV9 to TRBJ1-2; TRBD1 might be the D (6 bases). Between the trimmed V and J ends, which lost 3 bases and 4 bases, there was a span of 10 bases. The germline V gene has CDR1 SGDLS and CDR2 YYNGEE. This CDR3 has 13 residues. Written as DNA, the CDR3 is TGTGCCAGCAGCGCGACAGGCCTCTATGGCTACACCTTC. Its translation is CASSATGLYGYTF.

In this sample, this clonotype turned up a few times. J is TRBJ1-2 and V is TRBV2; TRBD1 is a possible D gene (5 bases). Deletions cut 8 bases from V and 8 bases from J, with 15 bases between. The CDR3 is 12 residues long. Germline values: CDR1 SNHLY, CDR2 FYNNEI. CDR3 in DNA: TGTGCCAGCGGACGTGGGGACCACGGCTACACCTTC. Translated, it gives CASGRGDHGYTF.

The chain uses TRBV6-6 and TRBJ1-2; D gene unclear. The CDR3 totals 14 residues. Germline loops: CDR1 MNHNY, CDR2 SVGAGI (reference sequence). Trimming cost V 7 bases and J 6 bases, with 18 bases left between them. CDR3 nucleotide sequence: TGTGCCAGCACCAAAGCTTATGTCAGAGATGGCTACACCTTC. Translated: CASTKAYVRDGYTF.

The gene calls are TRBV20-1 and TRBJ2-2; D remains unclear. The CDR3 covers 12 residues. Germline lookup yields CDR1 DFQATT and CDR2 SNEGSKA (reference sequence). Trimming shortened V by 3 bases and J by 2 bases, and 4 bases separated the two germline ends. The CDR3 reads CSARHNTGELFF. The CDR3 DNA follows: TGCAGTGCTAGGCATAACACCGGGGAGCTGTTTTTT.

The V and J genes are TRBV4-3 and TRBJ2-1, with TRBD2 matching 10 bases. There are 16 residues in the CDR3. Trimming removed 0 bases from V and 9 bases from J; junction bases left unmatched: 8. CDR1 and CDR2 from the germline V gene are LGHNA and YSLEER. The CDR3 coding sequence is TGCGCCAGCAGCCAAGATCGAGTAGCGGGAGGCCGTGAGCAGTTCTTC. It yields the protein CASSQDRVAGGREQFF.

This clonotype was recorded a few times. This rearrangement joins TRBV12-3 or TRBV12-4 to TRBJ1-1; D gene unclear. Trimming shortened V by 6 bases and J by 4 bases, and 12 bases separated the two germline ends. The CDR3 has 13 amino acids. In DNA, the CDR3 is TGTGCCAGCAGGCCCATCGAGGGCACTGAAGCTTTCTTT. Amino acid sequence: CASRPIEGTEAFF.

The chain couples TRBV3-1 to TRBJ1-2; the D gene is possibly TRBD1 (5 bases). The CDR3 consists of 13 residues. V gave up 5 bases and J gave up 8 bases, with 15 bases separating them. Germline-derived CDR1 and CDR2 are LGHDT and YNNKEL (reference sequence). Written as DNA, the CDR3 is TGTGCCAGCAGCTCTTCCAGGGCAGGGGGCTACACCTTC. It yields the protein CASSSSRAGGYTF.

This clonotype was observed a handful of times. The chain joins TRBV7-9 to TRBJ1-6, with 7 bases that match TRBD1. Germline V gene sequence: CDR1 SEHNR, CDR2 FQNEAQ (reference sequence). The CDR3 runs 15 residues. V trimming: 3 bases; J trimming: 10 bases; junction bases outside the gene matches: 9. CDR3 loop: CASSFEGQRGSPLHF. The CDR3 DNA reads TGTGCCAGCAGCTTCGAGGGACAGAGGGGGTCACCCCTCCACTTT.

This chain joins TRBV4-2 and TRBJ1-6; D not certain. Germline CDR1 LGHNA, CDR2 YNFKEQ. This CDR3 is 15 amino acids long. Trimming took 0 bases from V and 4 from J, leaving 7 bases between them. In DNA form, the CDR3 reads TGTGCCAGCAGCCAAGATTCGGGATATAATTCACCCCTCCACTTT. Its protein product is CASSQDSGYNSPLHF.

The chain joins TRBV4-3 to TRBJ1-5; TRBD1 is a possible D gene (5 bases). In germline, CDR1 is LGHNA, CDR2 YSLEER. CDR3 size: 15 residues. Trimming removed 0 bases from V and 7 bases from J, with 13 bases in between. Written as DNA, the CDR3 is TGCGCCAGCAGCCAAGATTGGAGGGGAGGGCAGCCCCAGCATTTT. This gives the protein CASSQDWRGGQPQHF.

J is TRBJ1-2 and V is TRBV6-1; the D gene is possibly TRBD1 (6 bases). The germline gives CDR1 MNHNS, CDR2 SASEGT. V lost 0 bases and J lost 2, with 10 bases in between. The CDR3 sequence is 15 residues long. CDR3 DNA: TGTGCCAGCAGTGAAGCCGTCCAGGGGAACTATGGCTACACCTTC. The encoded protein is CASSEAVQGNYGYTF.

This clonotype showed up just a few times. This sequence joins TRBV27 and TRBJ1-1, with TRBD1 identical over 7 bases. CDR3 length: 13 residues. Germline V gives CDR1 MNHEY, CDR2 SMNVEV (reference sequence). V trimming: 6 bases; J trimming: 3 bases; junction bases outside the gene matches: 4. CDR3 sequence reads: CASRVQGDTEAFF. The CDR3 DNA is TGTGCCAGCAGGGTGCAGGGGGACACTGAAGCTTTCTTT.

The CDR3 nucleotides read TGCAGTGTTTGCCGGGACAGGGGAAGCTATAGCAATCAGCCCCAGCATTTT. Translation gives CSVCRDRGSYSNQPQHF. The gene calls are TRBV20-1 and TRBJ1-5; TRBD1 matches at 10 bases. Germline V gene lookup returns CDR1 DFQATT and CDR2 SNEGSKA (reference sequence). The CDR3 runs 17 residues. V was clipped by 7 bases and J by 0 bases; unmatched bases: 12.

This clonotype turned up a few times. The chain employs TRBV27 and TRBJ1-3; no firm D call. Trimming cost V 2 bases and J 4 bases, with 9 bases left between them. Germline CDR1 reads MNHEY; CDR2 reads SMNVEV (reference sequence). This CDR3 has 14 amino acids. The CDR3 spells CASSLGQPGNTIYF. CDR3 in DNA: TGTGCCAGCAGTTTAGGGCAGCCGGGAAACACCATATATTTT.

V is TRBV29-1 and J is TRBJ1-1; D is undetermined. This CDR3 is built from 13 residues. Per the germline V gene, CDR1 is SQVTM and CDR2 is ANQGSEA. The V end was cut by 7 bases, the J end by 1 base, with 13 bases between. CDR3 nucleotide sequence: TGCAGCGCAATCGGAGGGAAGAACACTGAAGCTTTCTTT. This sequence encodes CSAIGGKNTEAFF.

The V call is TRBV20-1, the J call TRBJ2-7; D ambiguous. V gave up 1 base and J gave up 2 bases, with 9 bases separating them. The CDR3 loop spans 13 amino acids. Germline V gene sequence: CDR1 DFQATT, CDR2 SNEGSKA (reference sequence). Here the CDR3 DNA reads TGCAGTGCTAGAGTAATGGAGACCTACGAGCAGTACTTC. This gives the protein CSARVMETYEQYF.

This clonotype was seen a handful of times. The CDR3 region is CASLTRGVNTEAFF. The CDR3 DNA is TGTGCCAGCCTCACTAGGGGAGTCAACACTGAAGCTTTCTTT. The J gene is TRBJ1-1, the V gene TRBV6-2 or TRBV6-3; D may be TRBD1 (5 bases). The ends were cut back, 8 bases at V and 2 bases at J, with 15 bases in the middle. The CDR3 length is 14 residues. From germline, CDR1 is MNHEY and CDR2 SVGEGT.

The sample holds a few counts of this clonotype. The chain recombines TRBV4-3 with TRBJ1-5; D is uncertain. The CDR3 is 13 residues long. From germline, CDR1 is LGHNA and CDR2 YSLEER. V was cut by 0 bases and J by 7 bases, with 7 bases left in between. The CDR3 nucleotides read TGCGCCAGCAGCCAAGATGCGGGACAGCCCCAGCATTTT. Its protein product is CASSQDAGQPQHF.

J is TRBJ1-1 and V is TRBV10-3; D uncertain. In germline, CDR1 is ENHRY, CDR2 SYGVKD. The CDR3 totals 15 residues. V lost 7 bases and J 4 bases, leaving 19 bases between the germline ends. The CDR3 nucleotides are TGTGCCATCACCGATGCTCGAATGAGAGGCACTGAAGCTTTCTTT. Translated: CAITDARMRGTEAFF.

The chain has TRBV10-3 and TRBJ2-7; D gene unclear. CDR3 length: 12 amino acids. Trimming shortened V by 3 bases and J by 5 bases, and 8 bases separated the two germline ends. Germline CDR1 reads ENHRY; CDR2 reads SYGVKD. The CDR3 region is CAISDSDDEQYF. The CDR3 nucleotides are TGTGCCATCAGTGACTCGGACGACGAGCAGTACTTC.

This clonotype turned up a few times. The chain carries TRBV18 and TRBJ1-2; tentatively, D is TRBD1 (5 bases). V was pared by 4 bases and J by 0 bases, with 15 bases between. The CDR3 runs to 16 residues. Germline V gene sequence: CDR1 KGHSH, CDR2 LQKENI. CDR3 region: CASSLYFRDSNYGYTF. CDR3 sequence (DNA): TGTGCCAGCTCACTTTACTTCAGGGACTCTAACTATGGCTACACCTTC.

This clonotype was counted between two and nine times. The CDR3 protein is CASRAASYTGAFF. The CDR3 nucleotides are TGTGCCAGCAGAGCCGCCTCGTACACGGGAGCTTTCTTT. The V gene is TRBV12-3 or TRBV12-4, the J gene TRBJ1-1; D unresolved. The CDR3 has 13 residues. With 6 bases removed from V and 10 bases from J, the gap between germline ends came to 18 bases.

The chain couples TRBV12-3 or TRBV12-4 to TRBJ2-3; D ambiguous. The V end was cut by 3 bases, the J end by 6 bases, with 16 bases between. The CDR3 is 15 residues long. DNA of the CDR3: TGTGCCAGCAGTTTCGGCCACGGTCCGTTGGATACGCAGTATTTT. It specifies CASSFGHGPLDTQYF.

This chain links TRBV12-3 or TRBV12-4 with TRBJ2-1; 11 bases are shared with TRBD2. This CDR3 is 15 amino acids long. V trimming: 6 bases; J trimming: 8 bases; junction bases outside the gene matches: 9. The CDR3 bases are TGTGCCAGCAGCCTCACTAGCGGGAGATATTATGAGCAGTTCTTC. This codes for CASSLTSGRYYEQFF.